The clone carrying this T cell receptor beta chain was counted at least ten times. The sample comes from a study of neurological immune-mediated disorders. The CDR3 consists of 18 residues. Trimming took off 0 bases at V and 4 bases at J, with 18 bases between the two ends. Germline values: CDR1 MNHEY, CDR2 SVGEGT. The cDNA came from 5'RACE with 10-nucleotide random UMIs. TCRdb passed the 5' RACE reads through MiXCR, listing each CDR3 protein once. The sample shows over 60,000 distinct CDR3 sequences, about 5% of them seen only once. This sequence joins TRBV6-2 or TRBV6-3 and TRBJ2-2; D tentatively fits TRBD1 or TRBD2 (7 bases each). The source material was PBMCs. This TCR came from a woman in her 70s with multiple sclerosis. As DNA, the CDR3 is TGTGCCAGCAGTTACTCTATCCTACAGGGGAGGGCCACCGGGGAGCTGTTTTTT. Translation gives CASSYSILQGRATGELFF.